Reported below is one T cell receptor (beta chain). Its specificity is not known. These data are taken from a study of T cell responses to AZD1222 COVID-19 vaccine. Overall study findings and caveats: Baseline seropositives among AZD1222 recipients totaled only five or six.

Produced via immunoSEQ multiplex PCR; TCRdb's table is partial and in-frame only. The data show about 85,000 clones, with more than 70% seen just once and around 2.2% held by the top ten. Unmatched junction bases numbered 9, after V lost 5 bases and J lost 14 bases. The CDR3 is made up of 13 amino acids. Germline V lookup: CDR1 LNHDA, CDR2 SQIVND (reference sequence). This chain connects TRBV19 to TRBJ1-2; 12 positions agree with TRBD1. This receptor was taken from an adult in good health. This specimen consisted of peripheral blood, obtained on day 0 of AZD1222 vaccination. The CDR3 DNA follows: TGTGCCAGTAGTGACTCCGGGACAGGGGGCCCTACCTTC. Translated, it gives CASSDSGTGGPTF.